The present TCR beta chain was sequenced within a study of PD-L1 blockade in urothelial cancer (dated 2017 in TCRdb). Context from the whole study: All patients started therapy around 2014 and received atezolizumab 1,200 mg intravenously every 3 weeks. Blood samples yielded a median of about 150,000 T cells and roughly 83,000 unique TCRs, with median clonality 0.080. An ECOG performance status of 0 or 1 was recorded for the patients, and 0 to 3 prior chemotherapy regimens had been received by the patients. Durable clinical benefit meant progression-free survival longer than 6 months, and TCR features were also tested against progression-free and overall survival. About nine tenths of the roughly 29 patients were males with bladder-origin urothelial cancer, and about 65% of the 29 reported a prior smoking history. Pretreatment tumor samples and matched peripheral blood, collected serially before and after atezolizumab treatment, underwent TCR sequencing. Blood samples were analyzed at two time points: 3 weeks after treatment start (second dose) and 6 weeks after treatment start. Durable clinical benefit was achieved by nine patients but not by the remaining 20. An exploratory multi-omic analysis was conducted of the somatic, immune and clinical correlates of response to PD-L1 blockade with atezolizumab in urothelial cancer. Whole exome sequencing and RNA sequencing of pretreatment tumors were performed alongside TCR sequencing in the same patients. Some 30 patients had pretreatment blood TCR-seq, approximately 24 had at least one posttreatment blood collection, and approximately 24 had tumor TCR-seq. Overall results and qualifications from the work: At 3 weeks after the start of treatment, tumor-associated TCR clones in peripheral blood had expanded more in patients with durable benefit (n of about 20, p = 0.022). Because the sample size was small (n ≈ 28) and many of the analyses were exploratory, the results are meant to be hypothesis-generating. A pretreatment peripheral blood TCR clonality below the median was linked to improved progression-free and overall survival.

The time point label on this specimen signifies: peripheral blood 6 weeks after treatment start. A total of about 31 patients with locally advanced or metastatic urothelial carcinoma, treated at Memorial Sloan Kettering on a trial protocol, made up the cohort. Peripheral blood mononuclear cells were collected pretreatment and during treatment, at between 1 and 8 total time points per patient. The Qiagen DNeasy Blood extraction kit was used to purify genomic DNA from total PBMCs and tumor samples. PBMCs were collected pretreatment and during treatment, and were isolated and stored as previously described. A word on this clone: Its antigen is unknown. Base qualities are not recorded, but no much larger clone differs from it by a single base.

Each PCR received spiked-in synthetic TCR analog templates so that absolute template abundance could be estimated from read counts. TCRbeta CDR3 regions were amplified from genomic DNA with bias-controlled V and J gene primers using the immunoSEQ assay. Sequencing of rearranged TCRbeta segments was done at approximately 20X coverage. The study's processing was this. Clustering was used to correct sequencing errors, and CDR3s were annotated against IMGT to assign V, D and J genes. Downstream analyses used only productive TCRbeta rearrangements and left out out-of-frame or stop-codon sequences. To compute clonality, Shannon entropy was normalized by the log of the number of unique productive sequences and then subtracted from one. Clones differing between time points or between blood and tumor were identified by Fisher's exact test with Benjamini-Hochberg correction at adjusted p below 0.01. TCRdb retrieved this table from immuneACCESS and kept in-frame rearrangements only. Not all clones are present; in checked studies, unresolved V genes account for under half, and no reason is known for the remainder. Clonal size and the V and J genes are those of that table, whereas D and trimming came from the DNA. The sample profile shows around 50,000 clones; approximately 90% of them were found once. Jointly, the top ten make up under 2.5% of the sample.

V is pruned by 5 bases and J by 3 bases, leaving 7 bases of the junction without a gene match. The germline V gene (reference sequence) specifies MNHEY as CDR1 and SMNVEV as CDR2. The CDR3 goes from the cysteine to the phenylalanine over 14 residues. The DNA shown is the 42-base CDR3, in frame from base 1. The rearranged chain carries TRBV27 and TRBJ2-7; 7 central bases correspond to TRBD2. The origin of this receptor is a man aged 60 to 75 with urothelial cancer. The sequences come from PBMCs, collected around atezolizumab (anti-PD-L1) treatment. The CDR3 region reads CASSTPGLSYEQYF. The bases read TGTGCCAGCAGTACGCCGGGACTAAGCTACGAGCAGTACTTC.